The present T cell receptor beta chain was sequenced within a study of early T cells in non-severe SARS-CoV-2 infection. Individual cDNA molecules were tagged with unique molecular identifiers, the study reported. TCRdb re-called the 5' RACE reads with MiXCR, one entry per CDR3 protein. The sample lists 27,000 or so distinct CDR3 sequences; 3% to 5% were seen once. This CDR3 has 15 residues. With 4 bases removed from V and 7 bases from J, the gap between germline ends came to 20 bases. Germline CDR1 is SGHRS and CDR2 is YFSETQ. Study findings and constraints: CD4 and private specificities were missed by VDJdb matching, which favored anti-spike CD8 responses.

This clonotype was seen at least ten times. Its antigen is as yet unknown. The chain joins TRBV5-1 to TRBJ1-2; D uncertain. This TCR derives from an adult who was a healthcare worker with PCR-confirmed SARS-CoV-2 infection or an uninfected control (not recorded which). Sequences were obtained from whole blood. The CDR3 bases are TGCGCCAGCAGCCCACGGTCCGATACCCAAGCTGGCTACACCTTC. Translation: CASSPRSDTQAGYTF.